Listed here are 6 T cell receptor beta chains from one sample, sequenced in a study of human T cells and chemical hapten exposure. Time point specified: patch test 1, 2 weeks after DPC sensitization. The treatment here: therapeutic diphenylcyclopropenone sensitization with weekly scalp DPC. TCRdb recomputed calls from the RACE reads with MiXCR, one row per CDR3 protein. The table has fewer than 400,000 distinct CDR3 sequences, about 7% seen once. The sequencing used whole blood, collected in connection with sensitization to the hapten diphenylcyclopropenone (DPC). Every receptor here comes from a woman younger than 30 with alopecia areata. Some clones in this sample may be carry-over from other donors' samples.

In this sample, this clonotype turned up many times. V usage is TRBV6-5 and J usage is TRBJ1-1, with a possible D match to TRBD1 (6 bases). The germline CDR1 and CDR2 sequences are MNHEY and SVGAGI. V was pared by 5 bases and J by 5 bases, with 15 bases between. The CDR3 totals 14 residues. CDR3 residues: CASSPQGEWTEAFF. In DNA, the CDR3 is TGTGCCAGCAGTCCACAGGGTGAGTGGACTGAAGCTTTCTTT.

This clonotype was detected many times. The CDR3 is CASSLDEGVTYGYTF. The CDR3 DNA is TGTGCCAGCAGCTTGGATGAAGGGGTGACCTATGGCTACACCTTC. V and J are TRBV7-9 and TRBJ1-2, with a weak D call TRBD1 (5 bases). Trimming removed 3 bases from V and 4 bases from J, with 15 bases in between. Germline values: CDR1 SEHNR, CDR2 FQNEAQ (reference sequence). CDR3 length: 15 residues.

This clonotype was detected ten times or more. The genes are TRBV5-1 and TRBJ2-7, with D hard to call. Trimming took 5 bases from V and 2 from J, leaving 8 bases between them. The CDR3 consists of 12 residues. Germline loops: CDR1 SGHRS, CDR2 YFSETQ. CDR3 in amino acids: CASRDDTYEQYF. DNA for the CDR3: TGCGCCAGCAGGGACGACACCTACGAGCAGTACTTC.

This clonotype showed up many times. CDR3 residues: CASSSGTFQETQYF. The CDR3, as DNA: TGTGCCAGCAGTTCCGGGACTTTTCAAGAGACCCAGTACTTC. J is TRBJ2-5 and V is TRBV7-2; weak D call: TRBD2 (6 bases). Germline values: CDR1 SGHTA, CDR2 FQGNSA. Deletions cut 6 bases from V and 2 bases from J, with 13 bases between. CDR3 length equals 14 residues.

In this sample, this clonotype turned up many times. The rearrangement joins TRBV7-2 to TRBJ2-3; D is perhaps TRBD2 (5 bases). CDR3 length: 13 amino acids. From germline, CDR1 is SGHTA and CDR2 FQGNSA. Trimming pared 0 bases from V and 4 bases from J, leaving 5 bases between. CDR3 in amino acids: CASSLARADTQYF. CDR3 sequence (DNA): TGTGCCAGCAGCTTAGCGCGGGCAGATACGCAGTATTTT.

The chain employs TRBV12-3 or TRBV12-4 and TRBJ2-1; tentatively, D is TRBD2 (6 bases). This CDR3 comprises 13 residues. The V gene lost 6 bases and the J gene lost 7 bases, with 13 bases spanning the gap. The CDR3 loop is CASSQGLLNEQFF. CDR3 DNA sequence: TGTGCCAGCAGCCAGGGACTCCTTAATGAGCAGTTCTTC.